Reported below is one TCR beta chain. V lost 2 bases and J 0 bases, leaving 7 bases between the germline ends. Germline-derived CDR1 and CDR2 are LGHNA and YNFKEQ. The CDR3 is 14 residues long. The data were taken from a study of technical replicates of blood from several donors. Produced via immunoSEQ multiplex PCR; TCRdb's table is partial and in-frame only. Of about 49,000 clones in the sample, around 90% were seen once. Sample: PBMCs. The chain combines TRBV4-2 with TRBJ1-2; D gene unclear. The clonotype was recovered from a human donor in good health. Some clones in this sample may be carry-over from other donors' samples. CDR3 nucleotide sequence: TGTGCCAGCAGCCAAACAGCAGCTAACTATGGCTACACCTTC. Translated: CASSQTAANYGYTF.